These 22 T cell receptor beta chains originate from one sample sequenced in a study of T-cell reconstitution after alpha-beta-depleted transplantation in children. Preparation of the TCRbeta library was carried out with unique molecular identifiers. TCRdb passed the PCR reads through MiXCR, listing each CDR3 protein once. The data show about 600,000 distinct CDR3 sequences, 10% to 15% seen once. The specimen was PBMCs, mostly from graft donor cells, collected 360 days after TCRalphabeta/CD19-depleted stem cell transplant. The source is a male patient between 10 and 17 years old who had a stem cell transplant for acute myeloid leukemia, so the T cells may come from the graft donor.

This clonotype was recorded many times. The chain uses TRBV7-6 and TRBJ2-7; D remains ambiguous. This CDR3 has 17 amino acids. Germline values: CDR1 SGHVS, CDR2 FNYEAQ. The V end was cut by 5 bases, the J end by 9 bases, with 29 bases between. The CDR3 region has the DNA TGTGCCAGCAGCCCAATCGTCGCTGCCCGGCATGAAACGCTGCAGTACTTC. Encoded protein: CASSPIVAARHETLQYF. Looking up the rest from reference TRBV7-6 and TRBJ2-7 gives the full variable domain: GAGVSQSPRYKVTKRGQDVALRCDPISGHVSLYWYRQALGQGPEFLTYFNYEAQQDKSGLPNDRFSAERPEGSISTLTIQRTEQRDSAMYRCASSPIVAARHETLQYFGPGTRLTVT.

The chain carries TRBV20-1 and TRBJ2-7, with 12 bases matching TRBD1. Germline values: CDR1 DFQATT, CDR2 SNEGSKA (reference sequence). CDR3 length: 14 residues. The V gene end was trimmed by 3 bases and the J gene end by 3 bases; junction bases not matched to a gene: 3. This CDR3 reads CSARGQGAGYEQYF. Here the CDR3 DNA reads TGCAGTGCTAGGGGACAGGGGGCAGGCTACGAGCAGTACTTC.

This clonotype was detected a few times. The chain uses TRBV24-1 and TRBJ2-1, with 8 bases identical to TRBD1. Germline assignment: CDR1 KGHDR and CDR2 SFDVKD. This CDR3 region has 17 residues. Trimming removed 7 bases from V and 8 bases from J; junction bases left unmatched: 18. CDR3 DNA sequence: TGTGCCACCAGGGGCCAGGTGGGGACAGGAGTTCGGGATGAGCAGTTCTTC. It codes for CATRGQVGTGVRDEQFF.

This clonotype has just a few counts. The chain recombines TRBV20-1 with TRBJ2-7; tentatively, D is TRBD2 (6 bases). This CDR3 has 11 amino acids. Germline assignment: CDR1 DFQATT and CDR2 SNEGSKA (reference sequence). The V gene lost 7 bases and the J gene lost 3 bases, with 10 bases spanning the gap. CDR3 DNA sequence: TGCAGTGTCCGGGACTTCTACGAGCAGTACTTC. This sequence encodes CSVRDFYEQYF.

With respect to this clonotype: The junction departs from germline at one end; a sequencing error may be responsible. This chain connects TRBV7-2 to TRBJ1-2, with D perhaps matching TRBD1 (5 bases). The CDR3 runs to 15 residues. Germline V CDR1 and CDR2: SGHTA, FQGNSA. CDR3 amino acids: CASGSPPGTNNGYTF. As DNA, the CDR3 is TGTGCCAGCGGAAGTCCACCTGGGACTAACAATGGCTACACCTTC.

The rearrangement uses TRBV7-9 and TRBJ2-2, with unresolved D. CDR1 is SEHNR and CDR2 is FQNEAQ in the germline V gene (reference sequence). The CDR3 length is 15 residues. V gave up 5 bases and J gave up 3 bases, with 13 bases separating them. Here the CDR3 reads CASSPAGLYTGELFF. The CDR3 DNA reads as TGTGCCAGCAGCCCCGCCGGGTTGTACACCGGGGAGCTGTTTTTT.

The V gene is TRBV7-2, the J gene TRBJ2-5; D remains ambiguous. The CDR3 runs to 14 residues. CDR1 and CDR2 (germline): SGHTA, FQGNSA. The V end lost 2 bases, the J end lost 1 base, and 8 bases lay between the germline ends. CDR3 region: CASSLTAPQETQYF. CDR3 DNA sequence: TGTGCCAGCAGCTTAACTGCGCCCCAAGAGACCCAGTACTTC.

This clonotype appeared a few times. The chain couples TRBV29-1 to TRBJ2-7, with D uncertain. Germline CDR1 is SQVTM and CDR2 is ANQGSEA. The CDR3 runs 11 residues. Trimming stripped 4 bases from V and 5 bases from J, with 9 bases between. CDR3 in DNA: TGCAGCGTTGGCGGTACGCACGAGCAGTACTTC. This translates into CSVGGTHEQYF.

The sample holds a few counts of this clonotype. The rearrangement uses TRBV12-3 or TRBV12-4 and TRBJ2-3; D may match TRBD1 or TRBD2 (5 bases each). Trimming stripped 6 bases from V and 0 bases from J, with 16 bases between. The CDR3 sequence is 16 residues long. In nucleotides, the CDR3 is TGTGCCAGCAGGTCGGCTATGTGGGGGAGCACAGATACGCAGTATTTT. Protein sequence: CASRSAMWGSTDTQYF.

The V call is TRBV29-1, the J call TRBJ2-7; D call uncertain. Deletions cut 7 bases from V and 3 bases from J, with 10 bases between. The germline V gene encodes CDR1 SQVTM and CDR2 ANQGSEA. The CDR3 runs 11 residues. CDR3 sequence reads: CSADDNYEQYF. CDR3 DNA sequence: TGCAGCGCGGACGACAACTACGAGCAGTACTTC.

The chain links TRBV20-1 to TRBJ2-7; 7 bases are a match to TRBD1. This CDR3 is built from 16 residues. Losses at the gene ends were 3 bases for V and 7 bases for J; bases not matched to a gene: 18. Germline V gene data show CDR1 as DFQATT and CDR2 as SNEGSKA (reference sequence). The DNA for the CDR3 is TGCAGTGCTAGGGGGGACAGTGGCCTACATAAGGGAGAGCAGTACTTC. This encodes CSARGDSGLHKGEQYF.

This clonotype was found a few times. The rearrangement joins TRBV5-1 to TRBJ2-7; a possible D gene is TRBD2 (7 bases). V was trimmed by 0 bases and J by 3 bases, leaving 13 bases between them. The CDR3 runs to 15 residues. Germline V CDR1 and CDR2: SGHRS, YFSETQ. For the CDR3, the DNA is TGCGCCAGCAGCTTGGGGGGGGGGCCCAACTACGAGCAGTACTTC. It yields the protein CASSLGGGPNYEQYF.

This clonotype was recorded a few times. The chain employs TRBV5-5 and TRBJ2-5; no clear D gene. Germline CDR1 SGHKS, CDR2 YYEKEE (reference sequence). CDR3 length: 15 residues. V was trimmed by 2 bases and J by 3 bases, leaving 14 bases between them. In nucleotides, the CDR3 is TGTGCCAGCAGCTTTGGGAATGAAAGGGAAGAGACCCAGTACTTC. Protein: CASSFGNEREETQYF.

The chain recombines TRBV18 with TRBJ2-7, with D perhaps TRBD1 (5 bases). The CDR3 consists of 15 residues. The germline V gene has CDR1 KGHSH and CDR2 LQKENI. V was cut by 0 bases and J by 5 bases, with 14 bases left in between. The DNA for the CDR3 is TGTGCCAGCTCACCACCTGTCCAGGGAAAAAACGAGCAGTACTTC. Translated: CASSPPVQGKNEQYF.

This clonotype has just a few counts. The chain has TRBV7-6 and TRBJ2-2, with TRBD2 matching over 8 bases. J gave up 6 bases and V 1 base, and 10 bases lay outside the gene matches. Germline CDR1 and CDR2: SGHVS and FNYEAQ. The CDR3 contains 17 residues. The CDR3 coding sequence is TGTGCCAGCAGCTTAGACCCAACCGGGACTAGGGCCGGGGAGCTGTTTTTT. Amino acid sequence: CASSLDPTGTRAGELFF. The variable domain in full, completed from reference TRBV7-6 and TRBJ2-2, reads GAGVSQSPRYKVTKRGQDVALRCDPISGHVSLYWYRQALGQGPEFLTYFNYEAQQDKSGLPNDRFSAERPEGSISTLTIQRTEQRDSAMYRCASSLDPTGTRAGELFFGEGSRLTVL.

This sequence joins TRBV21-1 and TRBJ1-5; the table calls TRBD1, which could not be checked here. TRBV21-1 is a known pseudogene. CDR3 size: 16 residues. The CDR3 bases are TGTGCCAGCAGCAAAAGCCCCAAACTGATTCGAGGGCCCCAGCATTTT. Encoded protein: CASSKSPKLIRGPQHF.

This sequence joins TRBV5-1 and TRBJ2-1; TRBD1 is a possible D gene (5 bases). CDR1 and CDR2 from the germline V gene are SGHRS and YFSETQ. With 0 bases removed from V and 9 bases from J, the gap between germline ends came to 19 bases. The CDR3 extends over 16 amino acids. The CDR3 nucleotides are TGCGCCAGCAGCTTGGCGGCAGGGAACCCCCTGTTTGAGCAGTTCTTC. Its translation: CASSLAAGNPLFEQFF.

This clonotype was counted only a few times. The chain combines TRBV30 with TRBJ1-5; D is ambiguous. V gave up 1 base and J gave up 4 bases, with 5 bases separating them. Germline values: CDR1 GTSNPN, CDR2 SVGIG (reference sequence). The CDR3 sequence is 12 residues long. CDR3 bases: TGTGCCTGGAGTGCGGGGAATCAGCCCCAGCATTTT. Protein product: CAWSAGNQPQHF.

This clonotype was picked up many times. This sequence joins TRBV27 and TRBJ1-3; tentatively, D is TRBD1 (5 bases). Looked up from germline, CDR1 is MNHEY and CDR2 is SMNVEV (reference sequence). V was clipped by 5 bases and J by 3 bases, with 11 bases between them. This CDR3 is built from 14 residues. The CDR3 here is CASSPGPNGNTIYF. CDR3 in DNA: TGTGCCAGCAGTCCGGGACCGAATGGAAACACCATATATTTT.

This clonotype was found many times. The CDR3 region has the DNA TGTGCCAGCAGCTTAGTTACTAGGGCCGGCGAGCAGTACTTC. Translated, it gives CASSLVTRAGEQYF. The chain employs TRBV7-2 and TRBJ2-7; weak D call: TRBD2 (5 bases). Trimming removed 1 base from V and 6 bases from J, with 13 bases in between. This CDR3 is 14 amino acids long. Looked up from germline, CDR1 is SGHTA and CDR2 is FQGNSA.

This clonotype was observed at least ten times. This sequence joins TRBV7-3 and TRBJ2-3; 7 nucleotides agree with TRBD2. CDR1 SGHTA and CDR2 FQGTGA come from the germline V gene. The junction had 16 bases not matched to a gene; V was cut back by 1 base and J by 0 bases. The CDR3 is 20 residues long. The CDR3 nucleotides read TGTGCCAGCAGCTTAAGACCACCCTGGGACTACGGGAGAAGCACAGATACGCAGTATTTT. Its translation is CASSLRPPWDYGRSTDTQYF.

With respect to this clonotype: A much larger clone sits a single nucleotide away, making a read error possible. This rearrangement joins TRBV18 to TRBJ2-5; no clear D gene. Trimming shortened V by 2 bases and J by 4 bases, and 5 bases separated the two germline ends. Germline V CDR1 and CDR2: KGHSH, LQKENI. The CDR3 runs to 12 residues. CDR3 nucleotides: TGTGCCAGCTCACCAGTCCGAGAGACCCAGTACTTC. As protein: CASSPVRETQYF. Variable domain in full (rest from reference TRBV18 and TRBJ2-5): NAGVMQNPRHLVRRRGQEARLRCSPMKGHSHVYWYRQLPEEGLKFMVYLQKENIIDESGMPKERFSAEFPKEGPSILRIQQVVRGDSAAYFCASSPVRETQYFGPGTRLLVL.